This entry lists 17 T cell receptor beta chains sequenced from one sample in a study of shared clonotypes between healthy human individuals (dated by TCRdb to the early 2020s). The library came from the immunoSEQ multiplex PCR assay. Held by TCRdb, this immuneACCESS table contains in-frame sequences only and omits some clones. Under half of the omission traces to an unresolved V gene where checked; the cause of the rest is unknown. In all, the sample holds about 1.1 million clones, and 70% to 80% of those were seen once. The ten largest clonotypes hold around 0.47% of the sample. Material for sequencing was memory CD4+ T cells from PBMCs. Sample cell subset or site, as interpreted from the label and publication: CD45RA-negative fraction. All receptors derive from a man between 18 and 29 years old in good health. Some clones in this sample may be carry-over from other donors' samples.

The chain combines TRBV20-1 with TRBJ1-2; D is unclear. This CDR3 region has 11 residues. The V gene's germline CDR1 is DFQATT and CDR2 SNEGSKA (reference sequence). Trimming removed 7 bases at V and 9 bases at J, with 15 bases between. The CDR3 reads CSVARLRSYTF. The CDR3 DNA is TGCAGTGTCGCTCGGCTCCGAAGCTACACCTTC.

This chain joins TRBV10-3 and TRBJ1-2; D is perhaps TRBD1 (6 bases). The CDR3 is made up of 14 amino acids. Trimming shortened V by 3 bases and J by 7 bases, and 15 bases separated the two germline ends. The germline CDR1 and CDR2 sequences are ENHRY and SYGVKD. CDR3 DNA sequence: TGTGCCATCAGTGATTCAACAGGGATTGTTGGCTACACCTTC. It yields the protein CAISDSTGIVGYTF.

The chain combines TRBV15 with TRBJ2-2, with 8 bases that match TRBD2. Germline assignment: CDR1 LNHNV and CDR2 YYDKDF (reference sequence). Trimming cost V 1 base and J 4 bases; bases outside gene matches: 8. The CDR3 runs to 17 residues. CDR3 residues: CATSRGVGRAGTGELFF. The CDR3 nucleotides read TGTGCCACCAGCAGAGGGGTCGGGAGGGCCGGCACCGGGGAGCTGTTTTTT.

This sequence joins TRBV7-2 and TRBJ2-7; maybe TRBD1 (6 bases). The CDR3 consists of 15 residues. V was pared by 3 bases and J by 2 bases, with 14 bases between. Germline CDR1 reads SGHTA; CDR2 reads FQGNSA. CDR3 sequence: CASSFFPGHPYEQYF. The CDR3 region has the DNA TGTGCCAGCAGCTTTTTCCCGGGACACCCCTACGAGCAGTACTTC.

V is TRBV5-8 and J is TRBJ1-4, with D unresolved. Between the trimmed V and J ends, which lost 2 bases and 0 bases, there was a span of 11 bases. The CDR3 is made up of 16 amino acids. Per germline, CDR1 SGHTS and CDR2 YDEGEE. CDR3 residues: CASSFVGGATNEKLFF. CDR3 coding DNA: TGTGCCAGCAGCTTCGTAGGAGGCGCAACTAATGAAAAACTGTTTTTT.

The CDR3 loop is CASSQGALSTDTQYF. Here the CDR3 DNA reads TGTGCCAGCTCACAGGGGGCGCTGAGCACAGATACGCAGTATTTT. The J gene is TRBJ2-3, the V gene TRBV18; 7 nucleotides match TRBD1. Trimming took 4 bases from V and 0 from J; bases not matched to a gene: 4. The germline CDR1 and CDR2 sequences are KGHSH and LQKENI. This CDR3 is built from 15 residues. Combining the CDR3 with reference TRBV18 and TRBJ2-3 gives the whole variable domain NAGVMQNPRHLVRRRGQEARLRCSPMKGHSHVYWYRQLPEEGLKFMVYLQKENIIDESGMPKERFSAEFPKEGPSILRIQQVVRGDSAAYFCASSQGALSTDTQYFGPGTRLTVL.

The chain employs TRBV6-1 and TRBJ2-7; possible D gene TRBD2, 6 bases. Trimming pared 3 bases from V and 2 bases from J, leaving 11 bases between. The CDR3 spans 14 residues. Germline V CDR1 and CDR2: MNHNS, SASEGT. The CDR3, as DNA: TGTGCCAGCAGTGAGGAGGGAGGACCCTACGAGCAGTACTTC. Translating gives CASSEEGGPYEQYF.

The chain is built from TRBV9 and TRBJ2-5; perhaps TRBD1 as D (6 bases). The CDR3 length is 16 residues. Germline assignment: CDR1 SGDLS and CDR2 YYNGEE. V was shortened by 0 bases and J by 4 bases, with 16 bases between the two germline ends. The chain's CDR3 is CASSVAPGQLGETQYF. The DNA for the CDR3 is TGTGCCAGCAGCGTAGCACCGGGACAATTAGGAGAGACCCAGTACTTC.

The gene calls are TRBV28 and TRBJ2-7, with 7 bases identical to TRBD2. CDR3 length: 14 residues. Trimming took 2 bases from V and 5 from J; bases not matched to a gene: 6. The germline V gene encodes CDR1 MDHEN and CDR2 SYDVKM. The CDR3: CASSLRAGRDEQYF. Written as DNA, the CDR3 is TGTGCCAGCAGTTTACGAGCGGGGCGGGACGAGCAGTACTTC.

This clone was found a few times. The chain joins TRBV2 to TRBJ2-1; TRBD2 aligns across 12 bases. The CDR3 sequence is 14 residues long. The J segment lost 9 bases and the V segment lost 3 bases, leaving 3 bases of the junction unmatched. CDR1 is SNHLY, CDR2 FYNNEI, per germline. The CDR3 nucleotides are TGTGCCAGCAGTGATACACTAGCGGGGGGTGAGCAGTTCTTC. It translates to CASSDTLAGGEQFF.

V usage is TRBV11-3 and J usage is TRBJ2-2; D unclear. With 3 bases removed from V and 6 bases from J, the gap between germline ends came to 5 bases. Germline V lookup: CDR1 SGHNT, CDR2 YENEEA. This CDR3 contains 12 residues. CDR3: CASSLFSGELFF. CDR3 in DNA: TGTGCCAGCAGCTTGTTTTCCGGGGAGCTGTTTTTT.

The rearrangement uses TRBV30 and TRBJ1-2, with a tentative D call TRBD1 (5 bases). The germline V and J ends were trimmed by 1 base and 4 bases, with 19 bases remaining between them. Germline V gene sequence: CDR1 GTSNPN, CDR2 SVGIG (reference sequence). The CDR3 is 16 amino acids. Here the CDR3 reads CAWSALDGGFIYGYTF. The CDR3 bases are TGTGCCTGGAGTGCCCTAGATGGGGGTTTCATCTATGGCTACACCTTC.

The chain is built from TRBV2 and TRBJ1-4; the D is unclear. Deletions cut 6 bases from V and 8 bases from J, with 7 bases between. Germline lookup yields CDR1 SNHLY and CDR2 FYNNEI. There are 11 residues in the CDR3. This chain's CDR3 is CASSLREKLFF. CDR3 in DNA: TGTGCCAGCAGCCTGCGGGAAAAACTGTTTTTT. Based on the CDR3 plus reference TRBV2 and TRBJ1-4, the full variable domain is EPEVTQTPSHQVTQMGQEVILRCVPISNHLYFYWYRQILGQKVEFLVSFYNNEISEKSEIFDDQFSVERPDGSNFTLKIRSTKLEDSAMYFCASSLREKLFFGSGTQLSVL.

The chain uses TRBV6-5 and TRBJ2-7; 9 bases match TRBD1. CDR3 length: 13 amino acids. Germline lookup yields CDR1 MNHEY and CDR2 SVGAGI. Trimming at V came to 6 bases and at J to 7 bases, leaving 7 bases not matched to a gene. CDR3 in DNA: TGTGCCAGCAGGCGGGACAGGGTTGAGGAGCAGTACTTC. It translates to CASRRDRVEEQYF.

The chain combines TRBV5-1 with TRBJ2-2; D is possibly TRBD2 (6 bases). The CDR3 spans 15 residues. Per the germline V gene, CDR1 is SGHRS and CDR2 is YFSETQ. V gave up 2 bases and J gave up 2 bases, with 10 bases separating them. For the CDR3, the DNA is TGCGCCAGCAGCTTCCCACTAGCCAACACCGGGGAGCTGTTTTTT. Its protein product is CASSFPLANTGELFF.

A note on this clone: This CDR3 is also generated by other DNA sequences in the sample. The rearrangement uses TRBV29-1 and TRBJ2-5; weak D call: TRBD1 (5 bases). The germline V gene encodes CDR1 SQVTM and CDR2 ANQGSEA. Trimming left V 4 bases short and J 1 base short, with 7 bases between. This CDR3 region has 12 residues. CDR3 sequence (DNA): TGCAGCGTTGTGGGGCTCCAAGAGACCCAGTACTTC. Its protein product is CSVVGLQETQYF.

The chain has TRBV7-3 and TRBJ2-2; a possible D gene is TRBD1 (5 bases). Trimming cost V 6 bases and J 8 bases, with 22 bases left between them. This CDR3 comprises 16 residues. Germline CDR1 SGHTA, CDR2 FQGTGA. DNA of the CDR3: TGTGCCAGCAGGTCACCGGCCGACAGAGCTTCTGGGGAGCTGTTTTTT. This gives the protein CASRSPADRASGELFF.